These 12 T cell receptor beta chains came from one sample sequenced in a study of beta chain features in type 1 diabetes. Whole-study results and caveats: Among patients with Type 1 diabetes, TCRB CDR3s were moderately but significantly shorter in every one of the four CD4+ subsets.

TCRB transcripts that were expressed got sequenced, as all of the isolated RNA had been reverse transcribed. TCRdb's table, derived via immunoSEQ multiplex PCR, lists solely in-frame clones and lacks some. This sample has more than 200,000 clones, with about a sixth found just once. The antigens of these receptors remain unknown. The sequenced material came from naive CD4+ T cells from blood. The source is a man younger than 40 with type 1 diabetes.

The table lists this clone with a few counts. This chain links TRBV30 with TRBJ1-4, with D uncertain. V lost 0 bases to trimming and J lost 4 bases, with 18 bases between them. CDR1 is GTSNPN, CDR2 SVGIG, per germline (reference sequence). The CDR3 length is 17 residues. CDR3 sequence reads: CAWSVPSDPNFNEKLFF. For the CDR3, the DNA is TGTGCCTGGAGTGTACCCTCGGACCCAAACTTTAATGAAAAACTGTTTTTT. Variable domain in full (rest from reference TRBV30 and TRBJ1-4): SQTIHQWPATLVQPVGSPLSLECTVEGTSNPNLYWYRQAAGRGLQLLFYSVGIGQISSEVPQNLSASRPQDRQFILSSKKLLLSDSGFYLCAWSVPSDPNFNEKLFFGSGTQLSVL.

This clone was picked up a small number of times. This chain connects TRBV29-1 to TRBJ2-2, with a possible D match to TRBD2 (5 bases). Trimming removed 0 bases from V and 1 base from J, with 9 bases in between. This CDR3 has 15 residues. Germline V lookup: CDR1 SQVTM, CDR2 ANQGSEA. The CDR3: CSVEDLSGNTGELFF. DNA of the CDR3: TGCAGCGTTGAAGATCTAAGCGGGAACACCGGGGAGCTGTTTTTT.

This clone has only a few counts. The J gene is TRBJ1-5, the V gene TRBV28; D not certain. The V end was cut by 5 bases, the J end by 7 bases, with 9 bases between. Germline V gives CDR1 MDHEN, CDR2 SYDVKM. The CDR3 is 12 residues long. CDR3 region: CASSPRNQPQHF. The CDR3 bases are TGTGCCAGCAGTCCAAGAAACCAGCCCCAGCATTTT. Supplemented by reference TRBV28 and TRBJ1-5, the full variable domain reads DVKVTQSSRYLVKRTGEKVFLECVQDMDHENMFWYRQDPGLGLRLIYFSYDVKMKEKGDIPEGYSVSREKKERFSLILESASTNQTSMYLCASSPRNQPQHFGDGTRLSIL.

The J gene is TRBJ2-6, the V gene TRBV9; 10 bases align to TRBD1. CDR1 SGDLS and CDR2 YYNGEE come from the germline V gene. CDR3 length: 18 amino acids. V lost 3 bases, J lost 2 bases, and 8 bases stayed unmatched. The CDR3 sequence: CASSAVRTGGPGANVLTF. CDR3 DNA sequence: TGTGCCAGCAGCGCTGTTCGGACAGGGGGACCTGGGGCCAACGTCCTGACTTTC.

In DNA form, the CDR3 reads TGTGCCACCAGCAGAGATCTAACCGTCTCCTACGAGCAGTACTTC. It encodes CATSRDLTVSYEQYF. The chain links TRBV15 to TRBJ2-7; D unresolved. V lost 0 bases, J lost 0 bases, and 9 bases lay in between. The CDR3 extends over 15 amino acids. Germline V gene data show CDR1 as LNHNV and CDR2 as YYDKDF (reference sequence).

The chain recombines TRBV28 with TRBJ2-7, with D possibly being TRBD1 or TRBD2 (5 bases each). From germline, CDR1 is MDHEN and CDR2 SYDVKM. This CDR3 comprises 11 residues. V was shortened by 4 bases and J by 10 bases, with 11 bases between the two germline ends. CDR3 in amino acids: CASSSRGSQYF. CDR3 in DNA: TGTGCCAGCAGTTCCCGGGGCTCTCAGTACTTC.

The chain is built from TRBV29-1 and TRBJ1-4; D unclear. V gave up 5 bases and J gave up 0 bases, with 4 bases separating them. Germline V CDR1 and CDR2: SQVTM, ANQGSEA. This CDR3 spans 12 amino acids. The CDR3 DNA sequence: TGCAGCGTTTTTTCAACTAATGAAAAACTGTTTTTT. Residues: CSVFSTNEKLFF.

This clone has a handful of counts. The gene calls are TRBV7-2 and TRBJ2-7, with 8 bases aligning to TRBD2. The CDR3 covers 14 residues. The trim removed 4 bases at V and 6 bases at J, leaving 8 bases unmatched. The germline V gene encodes CDR1 SGHTA and CDR2 FQGNSA. CDR3 nucleotide sequence: TGTGCCAGCAGCTCTCGGACTAGCCGTGGCGAGCAGTACTTC. Its translation is CASSSRTSRGEQYF.

Of note for this clone: Other DNA sequences in this sample translate to the same CDR3. This chain links TRBV10-3 with TRBJ2-1, with D unresolved. CDR1 is ENHRY and CDR2 is SYGVKD in the germline V gene. The CDR3 contains 10 residues. Trimming took 8 bases from V and 7 from J, leaving 6 bases between them. The CDR3 region has the DNA TGTGCCATCGGTAGGAATGAGCAGTTCTTC. It is translated as CAIGRNEQFF.

This clone was seen a handful of times. V gene TRBV7-6 combines with J gene TRBJ2-1; a weak D match, TRBD2 (6 bases). The V gene's germline CDR1 is SGHVS and CDR2 FNYEAQ. V lost 6 bases, J lost 5 bases, and 14 bases lay in between. The length of the CDR3 is 14 residues. In DNA form, the CDR3 reads TGTGCCAGCAGTCCCATAGCGGCCCACAATGAGCAGTTCTTC. This sequence encodes CASSPIAAHNEQFF.

This clone has a handful of counts. This chain connects TRBV12-5 to TRBJ2-1; TRBD1 is a possible D gene (6 bases). Germline loops: CDR1 LGHNT, CDR2 FRNRAP. There are 15 residues in the CDR3. V was pared by 3 bases and J by 2 bases, with 11 bases between. CDR3 amino acids: CASGFGSGAYNEQFF. The CDR3 nucleotides read TGTGCTAGTGGTTTTGGTTCAGGGGCCTACAATGAGCAGTTCTTC.

This clone has more than one count but fewer than ten. This chain links TRBV29-1 with TRBJ2-7; 7 bases agree with TRBD1. Germline CDR1 and CDR2: SQVTM and ANQGSEA. This CDR3 is built from 13 residues. J lost 3 bases, V lost 7 bases, and 9 bases had no gene match. CDR3: CSARGTGDYEQYF. Here the CDR3 DNA reads TGCAGCGCGCGAGGAACAGGGGACTACGAGCAGTACTTC.